This T cell receptor beta chain stems from a study of identical twins. The study, taken as a whole, reports: Models came in too low on out-of-frame TCR alpha sharing in monozygotic twins. The study based its conclusions on cross-sectional statistical analysis and did not follow the same donors.

Unique molecular identifiers were present on cDNA, and template switching added a universal primer site. TCRdb fed the 5' RACE reads into MiXCR, producing one record per CDR3 protein. The table has approximately 670,000 distinct CDR3 sequences, 5.5% to 7.5% seen once. The length of the CDR3 is 16 residues. The V end lost 0 bases, the J end lost 5 bases, and 14 bases lay between the germline ends. This clonotype was counted ten times or more. Its antigen is not known. The sequence was collected from a man aged 18-30 years in good health. The rearrangement links TRBV12-3 or TRBV12-4 to TRBJ2-1; no definite D call. The sequenced sample consisted of naive T cells sorted from blood. CDR3 protein: CASSLARQSSHNEQFF. The CDR3 coding sequence is TGTGCCAGCAGTTTAGCGCGTCAGTCCAGCCACAATGAGCAGTTCTTC.